This T cell receptor beta chain stems from a study of T cells in Graves' hyperthyroidism and ophthalmopathy. For the study at large: Peripheral blood was taken when the disease was first diagnosed, before any treatment began. Whole-study results and caveats: Peripheral blood also featured most of the thyroid clonotypes expanded above 0.001.

Germline V CDR1 and CDR2: SGHVS, FNYEAQ. The CDR3 runs 16 residues. After removal of 6 bases from V and 3 bases from J, the junction contained 13 bases not matched to a gene. This clonotype was observed a handful of times. The antigen is not known. The source material, RNA transcripts, was used to amplify TCR beta CDR3 regions. The HTBI set primed first-round TCR CDR3 RT-PCR. TCRdb fed the multiplex PCR reads into MiXCR, producing one record per CDR3 protein. The sample carries about 610,000 distinct CDR3 sequences, about a sixth recorded once. The receptor's source is a woman in her forties with Graves' ophthalmopathy. The sample was blood. The rearrangement links TRBV7-6 to TRBJ2-7, with 8 positions matching TRBD2. This CDR3 is CASSKAGEGWLYEQYF. CDR3 DNA sequence: TGTGCCAGCAGTAAAGCGGGAGAGGGTTGGCTCTACGAGCAGTACTTC. Full variable domain (rest looked up from reference TRBV7-6 and TRBJ2-7): GAGVSQSPRYKVTKRGQDVALRCDPISGHVSLYWYRQALGQGPEFLTYFNYEAQQDKSGLPNDRFSAERPEGSISTLTIQRTEQRDSAMYRCASSKAGEGWLYEQYFGPGTRLTVT.